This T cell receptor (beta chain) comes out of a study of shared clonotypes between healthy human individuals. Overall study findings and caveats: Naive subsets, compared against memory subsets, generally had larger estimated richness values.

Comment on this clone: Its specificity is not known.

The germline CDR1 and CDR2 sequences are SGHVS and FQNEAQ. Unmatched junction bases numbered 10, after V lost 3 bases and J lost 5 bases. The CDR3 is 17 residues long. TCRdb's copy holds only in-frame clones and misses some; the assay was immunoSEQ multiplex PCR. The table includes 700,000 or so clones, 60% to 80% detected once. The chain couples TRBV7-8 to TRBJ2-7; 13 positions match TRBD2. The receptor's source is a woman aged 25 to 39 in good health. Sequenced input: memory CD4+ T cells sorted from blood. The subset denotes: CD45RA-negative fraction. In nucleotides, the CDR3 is TGTGCCAGCAGCTTGCTACCGGGACTAGCGGGATTAGACGAGCAGTACTTC. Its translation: CASSLLPGLAGLDEQYF.